The rows below give T cell receptor beta chains drawn from one sample of a study of follicular helper T cells after annual influenza vaccination. Measured with immunoSEQ multiplex PCR; TCRdb has only the in-frame clones, and not every one. In the table there are approximately 9,800 clones, around four fifths of which are singletons. Sequencing used CXCR5- memory CD4+ T cells sorted from blood, obtained 7 days after influenza vaccination. These receptors all stem from an adult who received the influenza vaccine. Both conserved end residues are part of each CDR3. D genes are given only for firm matches. Clone size, where shown, is once, few, many, or a class for clones that have expanded.

CDR3aa,CDR3nt,abundance,v_gene,j_gene,d_gene
CASSKNLGGMSTGELFF,TGCGCCAGCAGCAAGAATTTGGGGGGGATGAGCACCGGGGAGCTGTTTTTT,.,TRBV10-1,TRBJ2-2,TRBD2
CASSISGRGQETQYF,TGTGCCAGTAGTATATCAGGGAGAGGGCAAGAGACCCAGTACTTC,.,TRBV19,TRBJ2-5,.
CARTDGTQYF,TGTGCCAGGACAGACGGTACCCAGTACTTC,few,TRBV6-4,TRBJ2-5,.
CASSLRGIYGYTF,TGTGCCAGCAGCTTGAGAGGAATCTATGGCTACACCTTC,.,TRBV5-6,TRBJ1-2,.
CASSPPITFRQGPYGYTF,TGTGCCAGCTCACCACCGATTACATTCAGACAGGGGCCCTATGGCTACACCTTC,.,TRBV18,TRBJ1-2,TRBD1
CATSRGTATDTQYF,TGTGCCACCAGCAGGGGGACTGCCACAGATACGCAGTATTTT,.,TRBV15,TRBJ2-3,.
CATSRTQDLGYGYTF,TGTGCCACCAGCAGAACCCAGGACCTTGGCTATGGCTACACCTTC,.,TRBV15,TRBJ1-2,.
CASSQLPVAYTIYF,TGCGCCAGCAGCCAACTGCCCGTTGCGTACACCATATATTTT,.,TRBV4-1,TRBJ1-3,.
CASRGGATDTQYF,TGTGCCAGCAGGGGGGGCGCCACAGATACGCAGTATTTT,.,TRBV5-6,TRBJ2-3,.